Detailed here is one TCR beta chain. Its specificity is not known. This specimen belongs to a study of T cell responses to AZD1222 COVID-19 vaccine. Study-wide results and caveats: Two doses of AZD1222 preceded a rise in Spike-specific TCR breadth and depth. Repertoire collection took place solely once the T cell response had peaked. AZD1222 recipients seropositive at baseline numbered only five to seven. Unmutated variant regions reportedly attract nearly half of all spike-specific TCRs.

Assay used: immunoSEQ multiplex PCR; TCRdb lists only in-frame clones, some missing. The sample consists of 200,000 or so clones, about 90% of them appearing once. The germline gives CDR1 SGHDT, CDR2 YYEEEE. The V end was cut by 3 bases, the J end by 8 bases, with 14 bases between. The CDR3 is 14 residues long. The input for sequencing was peripheral blood, taken on day 0 of AZD1222 vaccination. The gene calls are TRBV5-6 and TRBJ1-4, with D maybe TRBD1 (6 bases). The sequence derives from an adult in good health. The CDR3 DNA reads TGTGCCAGCAGCTCCAATCCAGGGGACGAAAAACTGTTTTTT. This sequence encodes CASSSNPGDEKLFF.